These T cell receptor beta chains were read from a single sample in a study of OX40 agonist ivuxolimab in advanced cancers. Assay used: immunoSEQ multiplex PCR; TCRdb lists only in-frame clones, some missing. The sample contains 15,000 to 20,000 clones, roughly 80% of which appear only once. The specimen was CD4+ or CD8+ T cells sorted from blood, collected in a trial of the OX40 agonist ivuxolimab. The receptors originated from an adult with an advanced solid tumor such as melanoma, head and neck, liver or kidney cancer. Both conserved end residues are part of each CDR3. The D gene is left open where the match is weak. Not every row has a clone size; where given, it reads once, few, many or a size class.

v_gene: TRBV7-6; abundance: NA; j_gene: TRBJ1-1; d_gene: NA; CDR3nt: TGTGCCAGCAGCTTGCGGACAGCCGAGGGCACTGAAGCTTTCTTT; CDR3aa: CASSLRTAEGTEAFF
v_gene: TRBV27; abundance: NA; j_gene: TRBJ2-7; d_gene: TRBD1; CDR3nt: TGTGCCAGCAGTTCCAATGGACAGGGTGTGGGTTACGAGCAGTACTTC; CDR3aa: CASSSNGQGVGYEQYF
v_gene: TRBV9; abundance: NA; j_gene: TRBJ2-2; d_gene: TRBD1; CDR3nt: TGTGCCAGCAGCCAAGAGGGGGCCTCTTTGGGGGAGCTGTTTTTT; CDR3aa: CASSQEGASLGELFF
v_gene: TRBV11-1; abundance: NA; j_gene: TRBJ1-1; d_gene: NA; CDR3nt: TGTGCCAGCAGCTTAGAAGGGTCATACGGAGCTTTCTTT; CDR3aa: CASSLEGSYGAFF
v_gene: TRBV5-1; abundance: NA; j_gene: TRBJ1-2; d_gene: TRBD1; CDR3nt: TGCGCCAGCAGCTCCTCTGGACAGGGAAACTATGGCTACACCTTC; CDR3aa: CASSSSGQGNYGYTF
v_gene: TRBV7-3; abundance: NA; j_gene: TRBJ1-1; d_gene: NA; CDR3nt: TGTGCCAGCAGCACAGGTGGAGGGGAAGCTTTCTTT; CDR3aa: CASSTGGGEAFF
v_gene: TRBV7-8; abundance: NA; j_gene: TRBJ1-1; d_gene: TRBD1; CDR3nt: TGTGCCAGCAGCTTAGCCGGGACAGGATACACTGAAGCTTTCTTT; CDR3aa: CASSLAGTGYTEAFF
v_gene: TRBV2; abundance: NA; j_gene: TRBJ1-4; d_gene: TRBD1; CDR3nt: TGTGCCAGCAGAGACAGGGCGCATATTCGAGTGGGGGAAAAACTGTTTTTT; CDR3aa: CASRDRAHIRVGEKLFF
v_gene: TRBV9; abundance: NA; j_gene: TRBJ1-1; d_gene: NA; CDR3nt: TGTGCCAGCAGCCTCCTCTCCGGCACTGAAGCTTTCTTT; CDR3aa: CASSLLSGTEAFF
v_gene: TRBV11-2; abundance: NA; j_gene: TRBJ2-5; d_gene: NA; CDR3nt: TGTGCCAGCACCCATCCCCAAAGAGGGACCCAGTACTTC; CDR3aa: CASTHPQRGTQYF
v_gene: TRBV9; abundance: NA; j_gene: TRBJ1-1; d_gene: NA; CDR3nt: TGTGCCAGCAGCGTGGAAGGGGGAGGTACTGAAGCTTTCTTT; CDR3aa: CASSVEGGGTEAFF
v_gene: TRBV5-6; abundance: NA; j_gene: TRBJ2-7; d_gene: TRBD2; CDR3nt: TGTGCCAGCAGCTTGGTAGGACTAGCGGGGGTTGAGCAGTACTTC; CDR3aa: CASSLVGLAGVEQYF
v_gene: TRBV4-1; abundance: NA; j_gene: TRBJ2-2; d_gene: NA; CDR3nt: TGCGCCAGCAGGGGGCGCGTGGACACCGGGGAGCTGTTTTTT; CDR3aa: CASRGRVDTGELFF
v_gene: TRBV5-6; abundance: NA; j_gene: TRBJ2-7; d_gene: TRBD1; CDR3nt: TGTGCCAGCAGCTTTGGGTCAGGGGGCATTGGCGAGCAGTACTTC; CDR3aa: CASSFGSGGIGEQYF
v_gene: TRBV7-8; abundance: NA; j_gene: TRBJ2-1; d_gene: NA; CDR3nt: TGTGCCAGCAGCTTATCCCCGTTGGGGGCTATTGAGCAGTTCTTC; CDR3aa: CASSLSPLGAIEQFF
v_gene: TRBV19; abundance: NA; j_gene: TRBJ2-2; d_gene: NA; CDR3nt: TGTGCCAGTAGTATAGTGGAACCCCCCCTAGGCACCGGGGAGCTGTTTTTT; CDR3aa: CASSIVEPPLGTGELFF
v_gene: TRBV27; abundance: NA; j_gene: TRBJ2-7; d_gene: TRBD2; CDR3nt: TGTGCCAGCAGTTACCTAGCGGACCCTACCTACGAGCAGTACTTC; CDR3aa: CASSYLADPTYEQYF
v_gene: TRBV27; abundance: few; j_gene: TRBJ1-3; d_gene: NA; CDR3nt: TGTGCCAGCAGTTTATCAGGGGGAGTTGGAAACACCATATATTTT; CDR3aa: CASSLSGGVGNTIYF
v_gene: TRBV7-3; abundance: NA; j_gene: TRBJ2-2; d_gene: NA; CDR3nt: TGTGCCAGCAGCCTAACGTCGGGCGGGGAGCTGTTTTTT; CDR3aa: CASSLTSGGELFF